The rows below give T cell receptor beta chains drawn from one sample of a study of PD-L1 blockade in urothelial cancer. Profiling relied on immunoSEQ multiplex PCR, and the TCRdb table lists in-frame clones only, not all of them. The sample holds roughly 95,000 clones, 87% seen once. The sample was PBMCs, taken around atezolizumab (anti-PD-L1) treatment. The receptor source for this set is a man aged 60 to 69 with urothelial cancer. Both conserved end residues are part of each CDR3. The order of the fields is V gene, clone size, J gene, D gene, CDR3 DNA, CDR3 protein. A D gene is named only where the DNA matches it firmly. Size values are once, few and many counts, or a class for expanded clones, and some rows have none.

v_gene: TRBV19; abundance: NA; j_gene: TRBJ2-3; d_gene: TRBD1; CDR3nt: TGTGCCAGTAGTATAGATCGCCCCGGGACAGACACAGATACGCAGTATTTT; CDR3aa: CASSIDRPGTDTDTQYF
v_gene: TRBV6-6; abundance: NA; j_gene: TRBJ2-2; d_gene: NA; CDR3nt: TGTGCCAGCAGCCTCTCGACAGCACTGAACGCCGGGGAGCTGTTTTTT; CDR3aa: CASSLSTALNAGELFF
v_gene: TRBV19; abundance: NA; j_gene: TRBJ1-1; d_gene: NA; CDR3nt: TGTGCCAGTAGGAGAGGACACCCGAACACTGAAGCTTTCTTT; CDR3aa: CASRRGHPNTEAFF
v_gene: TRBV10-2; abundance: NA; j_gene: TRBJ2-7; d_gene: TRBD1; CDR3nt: TGCGCCAGCAGTGAAAGACAGGGTACCGACGAGCAGTACTTC; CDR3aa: CASSERQGTDEQYF
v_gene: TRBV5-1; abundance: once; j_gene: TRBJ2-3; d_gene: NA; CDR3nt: TGCGCCAGCAGCTTGGTACAGGACACAGATACGCAGTATTTT; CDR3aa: CASSLVQDTDTQYF
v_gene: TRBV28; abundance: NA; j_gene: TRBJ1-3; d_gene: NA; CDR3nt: TGTGCCAGCCGAGCCCCGAGCTCTGGAAACACCATATATTTT; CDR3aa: CASRAPSSGNTIYF
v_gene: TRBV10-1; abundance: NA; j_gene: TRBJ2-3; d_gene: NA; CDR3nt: TGCGCCAGCAGTGATCAGGGAGGCCCAGATACGCAGTATTTT; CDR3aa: CASSDQGGPDTQYF
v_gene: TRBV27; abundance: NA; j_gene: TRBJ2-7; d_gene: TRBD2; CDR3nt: TGTGCCAGCAGCCGTGCCGGGACTAGCGGGAACCTTGGTAGGGTCGAGCAGTACTTC; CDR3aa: CASSRAGTSGNLGRVEQYF
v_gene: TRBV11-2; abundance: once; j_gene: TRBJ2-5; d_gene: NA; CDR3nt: TGTGCCAGCAGCTTAGATCGGGCTAGCGTACAAGAGACCCAGTACTTC; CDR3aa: CASSLDRASVQETQYF
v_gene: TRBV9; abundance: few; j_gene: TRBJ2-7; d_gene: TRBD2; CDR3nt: TGTGCCAGCAGCGCCCCCTTCCCGTCTATCCGATTAGCTAGCGGGGCCTCCTACGAGCAGTACTTC; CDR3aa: CASSAPFPSIRLASGASYEQYF
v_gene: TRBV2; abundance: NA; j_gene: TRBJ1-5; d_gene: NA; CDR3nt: TGTGCCAGCAAGAAGCAGGGTATGGGGATGGGTCAGCCCCAGCATTTT; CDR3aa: CASKKQGMGMGQPQHF
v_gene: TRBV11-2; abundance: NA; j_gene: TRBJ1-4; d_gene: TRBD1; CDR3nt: TGTGCCAGCAGCTCGCCCACAGGGGAACCGGGTGAAAAACTGTTTTTT; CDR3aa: CASSSPTGEPGEKLFF
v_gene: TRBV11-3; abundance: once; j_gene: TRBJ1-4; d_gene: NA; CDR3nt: TGTGCCAGCAGCTCCTCGACAGGATCGCTGTTTTTT; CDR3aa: CASSSSTGSLFF
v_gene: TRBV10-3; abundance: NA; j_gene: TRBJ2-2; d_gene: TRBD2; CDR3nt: TGTGCCATCAAGGATAGCGGGAGAACGAACACCGGGGAGCTGTTTTTT; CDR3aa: CAIKDSGRTNTGELFF